Here is one T cell receptor (beta chain) with its context. Authors' analysis steps: Reference gene primer amplification yielded estimated nucleated cell counts. TCRdb's copy holds only in-frame clones and misses some; the assay was immunoSEQ multiplex PCR. The V and J calls and clone size were taken over from that table, and D and trimming were inferred from the DNA. This sample has 180,000 or so clones, with about 90% found just once. The sample comes from a study of blood T cell repertoires in COVID-19. Living in roughly 23 US areas, the participants were between roughly 18 and 95 years of age. The sequenced sample consisted of PBMCs or T cells enriched from blood (not recorded which). This TCR derives from a human donor with acute COVID-19. The donor label of this sample is uncertain.

This CDR3 is CASSSPGTANSPLHF. In nucleotides, the CDR3 is TGTGCCAGTAGTTCCCCCGGGACAGCTAATTCACCCCTCCACTTT. The chain employs TRBV19 and TRBJ1-6, with TRBD1 matching 7 bases. With V trimmed by 5 bases and J by 6 bases, 7 bases remained unmatched. The germline V gene has CDR1 LNHDA and CDR2 SQIVND (reference sequence). This CDR3 has 15 residues.